The 30 T cell receptor beta chains listed next were all sequenced from one sample in a study of blood T cell repertoires in COVID-19. Sequencing used immunoSEQ multiplex PCR; TCRdb keeps in-frame clones, though not all of them. The table records about 200,000 clones, about 88% of them present only once. Source material: peripheral blood. Every receptor here comes from a man aged 45-65 years with COVID-19, enrolled during active disease.

This clone was seen a single time. CDR3: CASRTGLAGGGEQFF. CDR3 nucleotides: TGCGCCAGCAGGACGGGACTAGCGGGAGGTGGTGAGCAGTTCTTC. The rearrangement uses TRBV5-1 and TRBJ2-1, with TRBD2 matching over 15 bases. V dropped 5 bases and J dropped 9; count of bases not matched to a gene: 6. The CDR3 is 15 amino acids. CDR1 and CDR2 from the germline V gene are SGHRS and YFSETQ.

The rearrangement uses TRBV5-4 and TRBJ2-5; 11 bases are a match to TRBD2. The CDR3 length is 15 residues. Per germline, CDR1 SGHNT and CDR2 YYREEE (reference sequence). Trimming took 4 bases from V and 2 from J; bases not matched to a gene: 4. The DNA of the CDR3 is TGTGCCAGCAGCGGCGGGACTAGCGGACAAGAGACCCAGTACTTC. Its translation: CASSGGTSGQETQYF.

The V and J genes are TRBV6-5 and TRBJ1-6, with unresolved D. Germline V gives CDR1 MNHEY, CDR2 SVGAGI. V lost 2 bases to trimming and J lost 5 bases, with 4 bases between them. The CDR3 is 13 amino acids. The CDR3 DNA follows: TGTGCCAGCAGTTACCAAAATAATTCACCCCTCCACTTT. Protein product: CASSYQNNSPLHF.

The chain combines TRBV30 with TRBJ2-5; D is perhaps TRBD2 (5 bases). Looked up from germline, CDR1 is GTSNPN and CDR2 is SVGIG (reference sequence). The germline V and J ends were trimmed by 2 bases and 5 bases, with 12 bases remaining between them. This CDR3 is 13 amino acids long. For the CDR3, the DNA is TGTGCCTGGAGTCCCGAGTCGGGGGAGACCCAGTACTTC. Amino acids: CAWSPESGETQYF.

The genes are TRBV10-3 and TRBJ2-1; D possibly corresponds to TRBD1 (5 bases). The V gene's germline CDR1 is ENHRY and CDR2 SYGVKD. The CDR3 consists of 15 residues. The ends were cut back, 3 bases at V and 6 bases at J, with 15 bases in the middle. DNA of the CDR3: TGTGCCATCAGTGATCGGACACCGTTGGGCAATGAGCAGTTCTTC. This gives the protein CAISDRTPLGNEQFF.

In this sample, this clone turned up a few times. The chain couples TRBV12-3 or TRBV12-4 to TRBJ1-5, with unresolved D. The CDR3 runs to 13 residues. V lost 3 bases and J lost 6, with 9 bases in between. CDR3 bases: TGTGCCAGCAGTTTGGTAGCGGGTCAGCCCCAGCATTTT. It codes for CASSLVAGQPQHF.

V is TRBV5-1 and J is TRBJ2-3, with 7 bases aligning to TRBD2. V lost 2 bases and J lost 0; bases outside the gene matches: 3. Germline CDR1 is SGHRS and CDR2 is YFSETQ. The CDR3 runs to 15 residues. CDR3 in DNA: TGCGCCAGCAGCTTCTTCGGGAGGAGCACAGATACGCAGTATTTT. As protein: CASSFFGRSTDTQYF.

This chain links TRBV3-1 (or the pseudogene TRBV3-2) with TRBJ2-7, with 12 bases that match TRBD2. Germline V gene data show CDR1 as LGHDT and CDR2 as YNNKEL (reference sequence). J was trimmed by 2 bases and V by 5 bases; bases with no gene match: 4. The length of the CDR3 is 15 residues. This CDR3 is CASSSRLAGAYEQYF. The CDR3 region has the DNA TGTGCCAGCAGCTCCCGACTAGCGGGAGCCTACGAGCAGTACTTC.

The genes are TRBV11-2 and TRBJ1-1; 8 bases match TRBD1. Unmatched junction bases numbered 15, after V lost 4 bases and J lost 11 bases. Germline V lookup: CDR1 SGHAT, CDR2 FQNNGV. This CDR3 region has 15 residues. Here the CDR3 reads CASSSIRGRIGTAFF. The CDR3 DNA follows: TGTGCCAGCAGCTCGATCAGGGGGCGGATCGGTACCGCTTTCTTT.

The chain uses TRBV6-5 and TRBJ1-2, with TRBD1 matching over 8 bases. J gave up 4 bases and V 5 bases, and 9 bases lay outside the gene matches. Germline V gives CDR1 MNHEY, CDR2 SVGAGI. The CDR3 contains 15 residues. The CDR3 here is CASSRSRGLGYGYTF. In nucleotides, the CDR3 is TGTGCCAGCAGTCGCTCCAGGGGGCTGGGCTATGGCTACACCTTC.

This rearrangement joins TRBV28 to TRBJ1-5; TRBD1 matches at 8 bases. J lost 2 bases, V lost 2 bases, and 8 bases had no gene match. This CDR3 comprises 17 residues. CDR1 MDHEN and CDR2 SYDVKM come from the germline V gene. The chain's CDR3 is CASSLGWTGRGNQPQHF. DNA of the CDR3: TGTGCCAGCAGTTTAGGGTGGACAGGGCGGGGCAATCAGCCCCAGCATTTT. Variable domain in full (rest from reference TRBV28 and TRBJ1-5): DVKVTQSSRYLVKRTGEKVFLECVQDMDHENMFWYRQDPGLGLRLIYFSYDVKMKEKGDIPEGYSVSREKKERFSLILESASTNQTSMYLCASSLGWTGRGNQPQHFGDGTRLSIL.

To note about this clone: Other DNA sequences in this specimen translate into the identical CDR3. CDR3 nucleotides: TGCGCCAGCAGCTTCCGACCAGGGGATGAAAAACTGTTTTTT. Translating it yields CASSFRPGDEKLFF. The chain has TRBV5-1 and TRBJ1-4, with D possibly TRBD1 on 6 matching bases. The length of the CDR3 is 14 residues. Between the trimmed V and J ends, which lost 2 bases and 6 bases, there was a span of 11 bases. CDR1 SGHRS and CDR2 YFSETQ come from the germline V gene.

This clone was recorded once. The rearrangement links TRBV29-1 to TRBJ2-2; D is uncertain. Trimming removed 6 bases from V and 1 base from J, with 9 bases in between. Germline assignment: CDR1 SQVTM and CDR2 ANQGSEA. This CDR3 contains 13 residues. Here the CDR3 DNA reads TGCAGCGTCGACAACAGGAACACCGGGGAGCTGTTTTTT. Translating gives CSVDNRNTGELFF.

This clone was seen a handful of times. The rearrangement links TRBV14 to TRBJ2-7; possibly TRBD1 for D (6 bases). Germline lookup yields CDR1 SGHDN and CDR2 FVKESK. There are 16 residues in the CDR3. The V gene lost 1 base and the J gene lost 2 bases, with 15 bases spanning the gap. The DNA of the CDR3 is TGTGCCAGCAGCCAAGTTTCCCGGCAGGGGACCTACGAGCAGTACTTC. It codes for CASSQVSRQGTYEQYF.

The rearrangement joins TRBV6-8 to TRBJ1-5, with D perhaps TRBD1 (6 bases). This CDR3 is 14 amino acids long. Trimming left V 6 bases short and J 2 bases short, with 11 bases between. Germline CDR1 and CDR2: MNHGY and SAAAGT. The DNA of the CDR3 is TGTGCCAGCAGCCTGACAGGACGCAATCAGCCCCAGCATTTT. It codes for CASSLTGRNQPQHF.

This chain links TRBV7-9 with TRBJ2-1; 8 bases agree with TRBD2. Losses at the gene ends were 5 bases for V and 7 bases for J; bases not matched to a gene: 1. CDR3 length equals 12 residues. The germline V gene has CDR1 SEHNR and CDR2 FQNEAQ (reference sequence). The CDR3 sequence: CASSGGGNEQFF. DNA of the CDR3: TGTGCCAGCAGCGGCGGGGGGAATGAGCAGTTCTTC.

Only a few counts were recorded for this clone. V is TRBV3-1 (or the pseudogene TRBV3-2) and J is TRBJ2-7; D is unresolved. CDR1 is LGHDT, CDR2 YNNKEL, per germline (reference sequence). V dropped 2 bases and J dropped 2 bases, with 10 bases sitting between them. The CDR3 totals 14 residues. This CDR3 reads CASSQWADAYEQYF. The CDR3 region has the DNA TGTGCCAGCAGCCAATGGGCTGATGCCTACGAGCAGTACTTC.

The table lists this clone with a count of one. The chain employs TRBV5-6 and TRBJ2-6; maybe TRBD2 (6 bases). The CDR3 length is 17 residues. Looked up from germline, CDR1 is SGHDT and CDR2 is YYEEEE. V lost 1 base to trimming and J lost 0 bases, with 11 bases between them. The CDR3 loop reads CASSLRDFRSGANVLTF. CDR3 DNA sequence: TGTGCCAGCAGCTTGCGGGACTTCCGCTCTGGGGCCAACGTCCTGACTTTC. Full variable domain (outside the CDR3, taken from reference TRBV5-6 and TRBJ2-6): DAGVTQSPTHLIKTRGQQVTLRCSPKSGHDTVSWYQQALGQGPQFIFQYYEEEERQRGNFPDRFSGHQFPNYSSELNVNALLLGDSALYLCASSLRDFRSGANVLTFGAGSRLTVL.

V gene TRBV6-5 combines with J gene TRBJ2-5, with 8 bases fitting TRBD1. The V and J ends lost 8 bases and 0 bases, in that order; junction bases with no gene match: 8. Germline V gene data show CDR1 as MNHEY and CDR2 as SVGAGI. The CDR3 runs to 15 residues. CDR3 loop: CASVDRDRNQETQYF. The CDR3, as DNA: TGTGCCAGCGTGGATAGGGACAGGAACCAAGAGACCCAGTACTTC.

The chain uses TRBV28 and TRBJ1-6, with a possible D match to TRBD1 (5 bases). Germline CDR1 reads MDHEN; CDR2 reads SYDVKM. The CDR3 contains 14 residues. V gave up 10 bases and J gave up 0 bases, with 10 bases separating them. The CDR3 DNA reads as TGTGCCACCACCGGGGGCTCCTATAATTCACCCCTCCACTTT. It yields the protein CATTGGSYNSPLHF.

Note on this clone: Other DNA sequences in the sample encode the same CDR3. The J gene is TRBJ2-1, the V gene TRBV28; tentatively, D is TRBD2 (7 bases). The CDR3 is made up of 14 amino acids. Germline V lookup: CDR1 MDHEN, CDR2 SYDVKM. Trimming cost V 11 bases and J 4 bases, with 18 bases left between them. CDR3 sequence reads: CASGGGGGYNEQFF. DNA for the CDR3: TGTGCCTCTGGCGGGGGCGGGGGTTACAATGAGCAGTTCTTC.

The V and J genes are TRBV9 and TRBJ1-1; a possible D gene is TRBD1 (5 bases). There are 17 residues in the CDR3. CDR1 SGDLS and CDR2 YYNGEE come from the germline V gene. The V and J ends lost 0 bases and 6 bases respectively, with 21 bases between them. The CDR3 nucleotides read TGTGCCAGCAGCGTAGGTTCCGGGGGAAAGGAACGGCCTGAAGCTTTCTTT. Residues: CASSVGSGGKERPEAFF.

The CDR3 region has the DNA TGCGCCAGCAGCTTGGAAGGGGCTGGGAGAAACACCATATATTTT. Encoded protein: CASSLEGAGRNTIYF. This chain links TRBV5-1 with TRBJ1-3; perhaps TRBD1 as D (5 bases). The CDR3 spans 15 residues. V was trimmed by 0 bases and J by 5 bases, leaving 12 bases between them. Germline-derived CDR1 and CDR2 are SGHRS and YFSETQ.

V and J are TRBV6-5 and TRBJ1-2; tentative D call: TRBD1 (5 bases). CDR1 and CDR2 (germline): MNHEY, SVGAGI. There are 14 residues in the CDR3. The ends were cut back, 5 bases at V and 7 bases at J, with 17 bases in the middle. The CDR3 DNA is TGTGCCAGCAGTCCCGGGACTTTACATAGTGGCTACACCTTC. Translation: CASSPGTLHSGYTF.

CDR3 bases: TGTGCCACCATCCAACAGGGGGCAGTGTTGGATACGCAGTATTTT. Encoded protein: CATIQQGAVLDTQYF. The chain uses TRBV10-3 and TRBJ2-3; 9 positions match TRBD1. Looked up from germline, CDR1 is ENHRY and CDR2 is SYGVKD. The V gene end was trimmed by 10 bases and the J gene end by 6 bases; junction bases not matched to a gene: 14. The CDR3 extends over 15 amino acids.

The chain couples TRBV2 to TRBJ1-2; D gene unclear. V was cut by 2 bases and J by 2 bases, with 12 bases left in between. The germline V gene encodes CDR1 SNHLY and CDR2 FYNNEI. The CDR3 length is 15 residues. The CDR3 spells CASSEMATANYGYTF. CDR3 nucleotides: TGTGCCAGCAGTGAAATGGCAACAGCCAACTATGGCTACACCTTC.

This chain links TRBV6-5 with TRBJ1-3, with D unclear. CDR1 is MNHEY and CDR2 is SVGAGI in the germline V gene. V was pared by 5 bases and J by 4 bases, with 12 bases between. The CDR3 is made up of 14 amino acids. DNA of the CDR3: TGTGCCAGCAGTCGGAGGACTTCGGGAAACACCATATATTTT. Translating gives CASSRRTSGNTIYF.

The J gene is TRBJ2-7, the V gene TRBV5-5; D may be TRBD1 (6 bases). V lost 3 bases to trimming and J lost 5 bases, with 18 bases between them. The CDR3 is 15 residues long. The germline V gene has CDR1 SGHKS and CDR2 YYEKEE (reference sequence). The CDR3 region is CASSWTGQGKDEQYF. CDR3 nucleotide sequence: TGTGCCAGCAGCTGGACGGGACAAGGGAAGGACGAGCAGTACTTC.

In this sample, this clone turned up many times. The rearrangement links TRBV5-8 to TRBJ1-2, with TRBD1 as a possible D gene (5 bases). The CDR3 contains 13 residues. The germline CDR1 and CDR2 sequences are SGHTS and YDEGEE. V was shortened by 2 bases and J by 6 bases, with 11 bases between the two germline ends. The DNA for the CDR3 is TGTGCCAGCAGCTTAGGCCAGGGCAATGGCTACACCTTC. Amino acids: CASSLGQGNGYTF.

In nucleotides, the CDR3 is TGCGCCAGCAGCTTGGGGGACAGGAGCGAAAAACTGTTTTTT. Translated, it gives CASSLGDRSEKLFF. V gene TRBV5-1 combines with J gene TRBJ1-4; 8 bases agree with TRBD1. Per germline, CDR1 SGHRS and CDR2 YFSETQ. CDR3 size: 14 residues. Trimming at V came to 0 bases and at J to 8 bases, leaving 3 bases not matched to a gene.